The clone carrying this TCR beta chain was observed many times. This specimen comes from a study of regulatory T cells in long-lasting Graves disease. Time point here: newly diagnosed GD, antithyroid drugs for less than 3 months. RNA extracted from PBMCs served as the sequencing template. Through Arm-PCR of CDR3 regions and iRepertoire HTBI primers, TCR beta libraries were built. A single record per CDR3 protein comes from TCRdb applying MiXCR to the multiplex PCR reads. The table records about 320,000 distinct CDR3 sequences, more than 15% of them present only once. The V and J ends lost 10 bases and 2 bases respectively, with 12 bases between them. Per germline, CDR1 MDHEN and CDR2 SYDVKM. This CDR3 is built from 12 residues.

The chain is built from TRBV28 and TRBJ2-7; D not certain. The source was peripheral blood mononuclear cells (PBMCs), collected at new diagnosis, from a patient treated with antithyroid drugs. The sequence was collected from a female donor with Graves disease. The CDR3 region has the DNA TGTGCCACTAAGGGTGCCCCCTACGAGCAGTACTTC. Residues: CATKGAPYEQYF.